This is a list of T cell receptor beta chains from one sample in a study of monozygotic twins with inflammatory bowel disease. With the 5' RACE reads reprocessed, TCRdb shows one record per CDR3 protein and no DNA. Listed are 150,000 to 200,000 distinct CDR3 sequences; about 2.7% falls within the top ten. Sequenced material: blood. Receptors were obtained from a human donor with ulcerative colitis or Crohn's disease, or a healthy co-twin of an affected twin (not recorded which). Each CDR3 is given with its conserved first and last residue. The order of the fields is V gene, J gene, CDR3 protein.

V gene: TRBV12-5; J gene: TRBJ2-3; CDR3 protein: CASGAGTGLQGTDTQYF
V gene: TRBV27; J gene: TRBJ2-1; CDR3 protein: CASLEGVGEGEQFF
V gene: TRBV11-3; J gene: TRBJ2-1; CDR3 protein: CASSRGLAGHNEQFF
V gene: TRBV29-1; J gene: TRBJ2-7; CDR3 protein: CSVELANEQYF
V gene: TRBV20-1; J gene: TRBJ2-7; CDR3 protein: CSAILGTSGVYEQYF
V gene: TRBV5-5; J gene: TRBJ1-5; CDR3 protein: CASSFFQPQHF
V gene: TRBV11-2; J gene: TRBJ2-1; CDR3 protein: CASSLVGGANYNEQFF
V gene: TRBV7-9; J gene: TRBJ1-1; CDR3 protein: CASSWDSTEAFF
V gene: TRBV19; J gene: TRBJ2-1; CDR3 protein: CASSNDRESYNEQFF
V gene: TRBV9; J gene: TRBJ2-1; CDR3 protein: CASSARPPLHNEQFF
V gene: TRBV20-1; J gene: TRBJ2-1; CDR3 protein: CSASPLAAGRYNEQFF